This entry lists 30 T cell receptor beta chains sequenced from one sample in a study of T cell clonality in common variable immunodeficiency. Profiling relied on immunoSEQ multiplex PCR, and the TCRdb table lists in-frame clones only, not all of them. This sample comprises under 45,000 clones, none seen once only. Source material: peripheral blood mononuclear cells. All receptors come from a person aged 18 to 70 in good health.

The table lists this clone with many counts. The CDR3 end is not reached by the read, which stops 3 residues before it; the germline J gene fills it in. The genes are TRBV10-3 and TRBJ1-2, with D possibly being TRBD1 (6 bases). Between the trimmed V and J ends, which lost 3 bases and 4 bases, there was a span of 9 bases. The CDR3 sequence is 13 residues long. Germline lookup yields CDR1 ENHRY and CDR2 SYGVKD. The sequenced part of the CDR3 DNA is TGTGCCATCAGTGAACAGGGAATCTATGGC. Translating gives CAISEQGIYG. The whole CDR3 protein is CAISEQGIYGYTF.

This clone has at least ten counts. The observed sequence ends 3 residues before the CDR3 terminus, with the missing tail filled in from the germline J gene. This chain connects TRBV10-1 to TRBJ2-7; possibly TRBD1 for D (7 bases). The V and J ends lost 3 bases and 6 bases respectively, with 9 bases between them. Per the germline V gene, CDR1 is WNHNN and CDR2 is SYGVQD (reference sequence). The CDR3 loop spans 12 amino acids. CDR3 protein: CASSDQGGEQYF. The DNA read from the CDR3 is TGCGCCAGCAGTGACCAGGGGGGCGAG.

This clone was picked up many times. The sequenced part of the CDR3 DNA is TGTGCCAGCAGCTTAGCGCTCGGGAGCGGGAGAGGGAATGAG. Protein: CASSLALGSGRGNE. The whole CDR3 sequence is CASSLALGSGRGNEQFF. The J gene is TRBJ2-1, the V gene TRBV7-8; 8 bases map to TRBD2. From the germline J gene comes the end of the CDR3, since the read stops 3 residues before it. Germline V gives CDR1 SGHVS, CDR2 FQNEAQ. The CDR3 length is 17 residues. V dropped 0 bases and J dropped 7; count of bases not matched to a gene: 11.

The table lists this clone with a few counts. The DNA ends 3 residues before the CDR3 does, and the rest of the CDR3 is filled in from the germline J gene. This chain links TRBV20-1 with TRBJ2-3; maybe TRBD2 (5 bases). The CDR3 runs 14 residues. The germline gives CDR1 DFQATT, CDR2 SNEGSKA (reference sequence). The sequenced part of the CDR3 DNA is TGCAGTGCTAGACCTGAATCTAGCAATCAGCCG. Residues: CSARPESSNQP. The CDR3 in its entirety is CSARPESSNQPQYF.

This clone came up many times. With the read ending 3 residues before the CDR3 end, the germline J gene is used to fill in that end. The chain recombines TRBV19 with TRBJ1-5; 10 bases line up with TRBD1. Trimming at V came to 8 bases and at J to 2 bases, leaving 3 bases not matched to a gene. The CDR3 sequence is 14 residues long. CDR1 is LNHDA and CDR2 is SQIVND in the germline V gene (reference sequence). CDR3 amino acids: CASAGTGGNQPQHF. CDR3 DNA, as far as it was read: TGTGCCAGTGCCGGGACAGGGGGCAATCAGCCC.

This clone was seen ten or more times. Read coverage stops 3 residues before the CDR3 terminus; the germline J gene supplies the remainder. The J gene is TRBJ1-5, the V gene TRBV10-3; TRBD1 matches 8 bases. Germline V gene lookup returns CDR1 ENHRY and CDR2 SYGVKD. The CDR3 sequence is 15 residues long. Trimming took 6 bases from V and 4 from J; bases not matched to a gene: 8. Incomplete CDR3 DNA: TGTGCCATCAGCCCCGGACAGGGAGAGAATCAGCCC. It codes for CAISPGQGENQP. The full-length CDR3 reads as CAISPGQGENQPQHF.

This clone was found a few times. The read ends 3 residues shy of where the CDR3 ends; the end is completed using the germline J gene. The V gene is TRBV2, the J gene TRBJ2-7; TRBD1 might be the D (6 bases). The V gene lost 4 bases and the J gene lost 2 bases, with 12 bases spanning the gap. From germline, CDR1 is SNHLY and CDR2 FYNNEI. The CDR3 contains 14 residues. CDR3 DNA, as far as it was read: TGTGCCAGCAGTGGGGGCAGGGGCGCCTACGAG. It encodes CASSGGRGAYE. The complete CDR3 protein is CASSGGRGAYEQYF.

This clone was recorded at least ten times. With the read ending 3 residues before the CDR3 end, the germline J gene is used to fill in that end. This rearrangement joins TRBV28 to TRBJ2-4; D not certain. V lost 4 bases and J 1 base, leaving 11 bases between the germline ends. Germline V gives CDR1 MDHEN, CDR2 SYDVKM. This CDR3 is 15 amino acids long. CDR3 protein: CASSSPGFAKNIQYF. The covered CDR3 bases are TGTGCCAGCAGTTCTCCAGGCTTCGCCAAAAACATT.

By share, this clone counts as medium-sized (0.01 to 0.1%). The read finishes 3 residues shy of the CDR3 end, and the germline J gene is used to complete it. The J gene is TRBJ2-1, the V gene TRBV6-4; 7 nucleotides agree with TRBD1. CDR1 and CDR2 (germline): MRHNA, SNTAGT. This CDR3 has 15 amino acids. The junction had 9 bases not matched to a gene; V was cut back by 3 bases and J by 7 bases. CDR3 protein: CASSEETGKSNEQFF. The covered CDR3 bases are TGTGCCAGCAGTGAGGAGACAGGGAAGTCAAATGAG.

This clone was seen more than once but under ten times. The CDR3 extends 3 residues past the end of the read, so its final part is completed from the germline J gene. This chain uses TRBV18 with TRBJ1-2; TRBD1 might be the D (5 bases). This CDR3 has 15 residues. Germline V gene lookup returns CDR1 KGHSH and CDR2 LQKENI. CDR3 DNA (partial): TGTGCCAGCTCACCAGGGACTCAACTTAGGAATGAC. Protein product: CASSPGTQLRND. The complete CDR3 reads CASSPGTQLRNDYTF.

Ten or more counts support this clone. The read comes to an end 3 residues before the CDR3 does, leaving the germline J gene to fill in the end. The gene calls are TRBV5-8 and TRBJ2-1; D is undetermined. The CDR3 consists of 13 residues. CDR1 is SGHTS and CDR2 is YDEGEE in the germline V gene. V was shortened by 2 bases and J by 8 bases, with 11 bases between the two germline ends. The CDR3 region is CASSFNNWYEQFF. The sequenced CDR3 bases are TGTGCCAGCAGCTTTAATAACTGGTATGAG.

This clone was observed at least ten times. The read halts 3 residues ahead of the CDR3 end, with the missing end drawn from the germline J gene. The chain combines TRBV5-1 with TRBJ2-4; TRBD2 aligns across 14 bases. V trimming: 0 bases; J trimming: 8 bases; junction bases outside the gene matches: 4. CDR3 size: 16 residues. Germline CDR1 and CDR2: SGHRS and YFSETQ. The CDR3 bases that were read are TGCGCCAGCAGCTTGGCGGGACTAGCGGGAGAGGACATT. This codes for CASSLAGLAGEDI. The entire CDR3 protein reads CASSLAGLAGEDIQYF.

This clone was detected ten times or more. The read ends 3 residues early relative to the CDR3; the germline J gene fills the gap. This chain links TRBV10-3 with TRBJ2-7; possible D gene TRBD1, 5 bases. CDR3 length: 14 residues. Trimming left V 5 bases short and J 2 bases short, with 13 bases between. Germline values: CDR1 ENHRY, CDR2 SYGVKD. CDR3: CAISPRQSPYEQYF. The DNA read from the CDR3 is TGTGCCATCAGTCCCCGACAGTCTCCCTACGAG.

This clone was recorded many times. Read data end 3 residues before the CDR3 end; the end is taken from the germline J gene. The V gene is TRBV7-3, the J gene TRBJ2-3; 11 bases match TRBD2. CDR3 length: 16 residues. Germline trimming cut 5 bases from V and 6 bases from J; bases unmatched to any gene: 10. CDR1 and CDR2 (germline): SGHTA, FQGTGA. The DNA read from the CDR3 is TGTGCCAGCAGCGCCGGGACTAGCGGTTTCGAGGATACG. Amino acids: CASSAGTSGFEDT. The complete CDR3 reads CASSAGTSGFEDTQYF.

This clone was seen only a few times. The read comes to an end 3 residues before the CDR3 does, leaving the germline J gene to fill in the end. The chain combines TRBV2 with TRBJ1-5, with 10 bases that match TRBD1. V lost 6 bases, J lost 3 bases, and 11 bases stayed unmatched. This CDR3 spans 17 amino acids. Germline V CDR1 and CDR2: SNHLY, FYNNEI. CDR3 protein: CASSPPGQGNANQPQHF. CDR3 bases read: TGTGCCAGCAGCCCCCCGGGACAGGGGAATGCCAATCAGCCC.

This clone was counted at least ten times. The observed sequence ends 3 residues before the CDR3 terminus, with the missing tail filled in from the germline J gene. This rearrangement joins TRBV4-2 to TRBJ2-3; 9 positions match TRBD1. The CDR3 sequence is 17 residues long. The V gene end was trimmed by 3 bases and the J gene end by 3 bases; junction bases not matched to a gene: 10. Germline lookup yields CDR1 LGHNA and CDR2 YNFKEQ. CDR3 residues: CASSQAPWGQGTDTQYF. Incomplete CDR3 DNA: TGTGCCAGCAGCCAGGCCCCCTGGGGACAGGGAACAGATACG.

This clone showed up many times. The read gets to within 3 residues of the CDR3 end, and the germline J gene fills in the rest. The chain couples TRBV20-1 to TRBJ2-3; tentative D call: TRBD2 (5 bases). The CDR3 length is 17 residues. From germline, CDR1 is DFQATT and CDR2 SNEGSKA (reference sequence). V was clipped by 3 bases and J by 1 base, with 20 bases between them. CDR3 DNA (partial): TGCAGTGCTAGTCGAGGATTAGAGGACGGGGGCACAGATACG. Its protein is CSASRGLEDGGTDT. The whole CDR3 sequence is CSASRGLEDGGTDTQYF.

This clone was counted many times. The sequence runs out 3 residues before the end of the CDR3; the remainder is reconstructed from the germline J gene. J is TRBJ2-2 and V is TRBV29-1, with 10 bases identical to TRBD1. The CDR3 covers 14 residues. CDR1 SQVTM and CDR2 ANQGSEA come from the germline V gene. After removal of 6 bases from V and 1 base from J, the junction contained 2 bases not matched to a gene. The CDR3 sequence: CSVGQGGNTGELFF. CDR3 DNA (partial): TGCAGCGTAGGACAGGGGGGGAACACCGGGGAG.

This clone has ten or more counts. With the read ending 3 residues before the CDR3 end, the germline J gene is used to fill in that end. The chain recombines TRBV5-1 with TRBJ2-7, with TRBD1 as a possible D gene (5 bases). The germline CDR1 and CDR2 sequences are SGHRS and YFSETQ. V lost 3 bases to trimming and J lost 4 bases, with 8 bases between them. There are 12 residues in the CDR3. CDR3 region: CASSSTGYEQYF. Partial CDR3 DNA: TGCGCCAGCAGCTCCACAGGTTACGAG.

This clone was recorded at least ten times. The read stops 3 residues short of the end of the CDR3; the missing end is completed from the germline J gene. The gene calls are TRBV5-1 and TRBJ2-3; TRBD2 is a possible D gene (5 bases). This CDR3 is 14 amino acids long. Trimming pared 5 bases from V and 0 bases from J, leaving 10 bases between. In germline, CDR1 is SGHRS, CDR2 YFSETQ. The part of the CDR3 DNA that was read is TGCGCCAGCAGGCCCAGGACTAGCACAGATACG. Its protein is CASRPRTSTDT. The entire CDR3 reads CASRPRTSTDTQYF.

This clone was detected ten times or more. The observed sequence ends 3 residues before the CDR3 terminus, with the missing tail filled in from the germline J gene. The genes are TRBV5-1 and TRBJ2-2, with TRBD1 matching over 7 bases. The germline V gene has CDR1 SGHRS and CDR2 YFSETQ. With 3 bases clipped from V and 7 bases from J, the junction kept 12 bases outside the gene matches. There are 16 residues in the CDR3. The sequenced part of the CDR3 DNA is TGCGCCAGCAGCTCAACCGCCGGGACAGTAAGCGGGGAG. Translation gives CASSSTAGTVSGE. In full, the CDR3 reads CASSSTAGTVSGELFF.

This clone was observed at least ten times. Read sequence stops 3 residues before the CDR3 end, and the germline J gene provides the missing end. The chain uses TRBV20-1 and TRBJ1-2, with 7 bases aligning to TRBD1. V was clipped by 0 bases and J by 7 bases; unmatched bases: 11. Germline V lookup: CDR1 DFQATT, CDR2 SNEGSKA (reference sequence). This CDR3 comprises 15 residues. CDR3 DNA, as far as it was read: TGCAGTGCTAGAGATGGGACAGCCCCCGTGGGTGGC. It codes for CSARDGTAPVGG. The whole CDR3 is CSARDGTAPVGGYTF.

Worth noting for this clone: The CDR3 goes on 3 residues after the read ends, and that part is filled in from the germline J gene. The rearrangement joins TRBV6-1 to TRBJ2-4; no clear D gene. The CDR3 spans 15 residues. Germline CDR1 MNHNS, CDR2 SASEGT. The CDR3 sequence is CASSEATDGYYGQYF. CDR3 bases read: TGTGCCAGCAGTGAAGCGACCGACGGGTACTATGGT.

This clone showed up many times. The read ends 3 residues before the CDR3 terminus; that terminus is restored from the germline J gene. The gene calls are TRBV4-2 and TRBJ1-5; 7 bases map to TRBD1. Germline-derived CDR1 and CDR2 are LGHNA and YNFKEQ. CDR3 length: 15 residues. The sequenced CDR3 bases are TGTGCCAGCAGCCAAGAGTTTAAGGGGGCCAGCCCC. This translates into CASSQEFKGASP. The full CDR3 protein is CASSQEFKGASPQHF.

This clone was observed many times. The CDR3 extends 3 residues past the end of the read, so its final part is completed from the germline J gene. The chain recombines TRBV6-1 with TRBJ2-7; D is unclear. Trimming took off 3 bases at V and 2 bases at J, with 11 bases between the two ends. The CDR3 consists of 14 residues. Germline V lookup: CDR1 MNHNS, CDR2 SASEGT. Incomplete CDR3 DNA: TGTGCCAGCAGTGAGGCGGCCGCAACCTACGAG. This codes for CASSEAAATYE. In full, the CDR3 is CASSEAAATYEQYF.

There are many counts of this clone. The CDR3 end lies 3 residues beyond the end of the read and is filled in from the germline J gene. The chain links TRBV7-3 to TRBJ2-3, with 8 nucleotides matching TRBD1. After removal of 4 bases from V and 3 bases from J, the junction contained 3 bases not matched to a gene. This CDR3 is built from 14 residues. The germline CDR1 and CDR2 sequences are SGHTA and FQGTGA. The CDR3 bases that were read are TGTGCCAGCAGCTCGGGACAGGATACAGATACG. Protein product: CASSSGQDTDT. The whole CDR3 protein reads CASSSGQDTDTQYF.

The table lists this clone with many counts. Coverage ceases 3 residues before the CDR3 finishes, and the germline J gene fills in the end. The V call is TRBV11-2, the J call TRBJ2-7; D possibly corresponds to TRBD1 (5 bases). The CDR3 is 15 amino acids. The ends were cut back, 5 bases at V and 0 bases at J, with 14 bases in the middle. Looked up from germline, CDR1 is SGHAT and CDR2 is FQNNGV. CDR3 in amino acids: CASSTYQGSSYEQYF. CDR3 DNA (partial): TGTGCCAGCAGCACCTATCAGGGCAGCTCCTACGAG.

Comment on this clone: The CDR3 is cut off 3 residues early in the read; its end comes from the germline J gene. V and J are TRBV7-9 and TRBJ1-2; 7 bases map to TRBD1. CDR1 and CDR2 (germline): SEHNR, FQNEAQ (reference sequence). The CDR3 sequence is 14 residues long. The sequenced CDR3 bases are TGTGCCAGCAGCCAGCTTCGACAGGGATACGAC. It encodes CASSQLRQGYD. The full CDR3 is CASSQLRQGYDYTF.

This clone was picked up many times. The missing CDR3 end, 3 residues past where the read stops, is filled in from the germline J gene. The V and J genes are TRBV28 and TRBJ1-2; TRBD1 is a possible D gene (5 bases). Trimming removed 4 bases from V and 7 bases from J, with 16 bases in between. The CDR3 loop spans 14 amino acids. Germline loops: CDR1 MDHEN, CDR2 SYDVKM. The CDR3 here is CASSWRGRASGYTF. The CDR3 bases that were read are TGTGCCAGCAGTTGGCGGGGACGTGCATCTGGC.

A few counts support this clone. The read ends 3 residues early relative to the CDR3; the germline J gene fills the gap. The chain carries TRBV18 and TRBJ1-2; D is uncertain. The length of the CDR3 is 16 residues. Per the germline V gene, CDR1 is KGHSH and CDR2 is LQKENI. CDR3 DNA, as far as it was read: TGTGCCAGCTCACCTCGCCCTAGCGGAAACACAGATACC. It encodes CASSPRPSGNTDT. The entire CDR3 protein reads CASSPRPSGNTDTYTF.